The 31 T cell receptor beta chains listed next were all sequenced from one sample in a study of beta chain features in type 1 diabetes. General study points: Shorter TCRB CDR3s, moderately but significantly so, were found in Type 1 diabetes patients in all four CD4+ subsets.

Expressed TCRB transcripts were sequenced because the isolated RNA had all been reverse transcribed beforehand. The method was immunoSEQ multiplex PCR; TCRdb's version includes in-frame clones alone and lacks a portion of them. The sample gives approximately 57,000 clones, around half of which show up once; around 2.5% is in the top ten. Their antigens remain unidentified. The sample consisted of Tregs from blood. The receptor set was obtained from a middle-aged woman with type 1 diabetes.

The V call is TRBV9, the J call TRBJ1-4; 7 bases agree with TRBD1. This CDR3 is built from 15 residues. V was clipped by 4 bases and J by 6 bases; unmatched bases: 9. Per germline, CDR1 SGDLS and CDR2 YYNGEE. CDR3 nucleotide sequence: TGTGCCAGCAGCCCATACCCCGACAGGGATGAAAAACTGTTTTTT. Protein product: CASSPYPDRDEKLFF.

The sample holds a few counts of this clone. The chain employs TRBV5-4 and TRBJ1-1; D might be TRBD1 (6 bases). Germline V CDR1 and CDR2: SGHNT, YYREEE (reference sequence). The CDR3 is made up of 16 amino acids. With 4 bases removed from V and 0 bases from J, the gap between germline ends came to 16 bases. The CDR3 loop is CASSAGQGRMNTEAFF. The CDR3 coding sequence is TGTGCCAGCAGCGCGGGTCAGGGGAGAATGAACACTGAAGCTTTCTTT.

This clone was recorded at least ten times. The chain joins TRBV7-3 to TRBJ1-1; D unclear. The V end lost 2 bases, the J end lost 4 bases, and 11 bases lay between the germline ends. The CDR3 runs to 14 residues. From germline, CDR1 is SGHTA and CDR2 FQGTGA. CDR3 coding DNA: TGTGCCAGCAGCTTAGCGGGAGGAGGCACTGAAGCTTTCTTT. It is translated as CASSLAGGGTEAFF.

Details on this clone: The same CDR3 also results from other DNA sequences found in this sample. Written as DNA, the CDR3 is TGTGCCAGCAGCGTAGGGGACAGAAACACCGGGGAGCTGTTTTTT. This encodes CASSVGDRNTGELFF. The chain links TRBV9 to TRBJ2-2; 7 bases fit TRBD1. V trimming: 0 bases; J trimming: 2 bases; junction bases outside the gene matches: 1. Germline CDR1 reads SGDLS; CDR2 reads YYNGEE. The CDR3 sequence is 15 residues long.

The rearrangement links TRBV20-1 to TRBJ1-2; D gene unclear. Trimming shortened V by 6 bases and J by 1 base, and 6 bases separated the two germline ends. Looked up from germline, CDR1 is DFQATT and CDR2 is SNEGSKA (reference sequence). The CDR3 runs 11 residues. The CDR3 DNA reads TGCAGTGCATTGTATAACTATGGCTACACCTTC. This encodes CSALYNYGYTF.

This clone has only a few counts. The DNA for the CDR3 is TGTGCCAGCAGTTCGGGGATGACTAATGAAAAACTGTTTTTT. The encoded protein is CASSSGMTNEKLFF. This chain uses TRBV27 with TRBJ1-4; D is unclear. Trimming removed 4 bases from V and 2 bases from J, with 8 bases in between. This CDR3 region has 14 residues. Germline V gives CDR1 MNHEY, CDR2 SMNVEV (reference sequence).

The chain couples TRBV28 to TRBJ2-5; no firm D call. The J call is uncertain, as TRBJ2-7 better fits the DNA end. Germline V gene data show CDR1 as MDHEN and CDR2 as SYDVKM. The length of the CDR3 is 11 residues. This CDR3 reads CASSLGYEQYF. For the CDR3, the DNA is TGTGCCAGCAGCCTAGGATACGAGCAGTACTTC.

This chain uses TRBV28 with TRBJ2-7, with 7 bases fitting TRBD1. This CDR3 region has 14 residues. V lost 2 bases and J lost 3; bases outside the gene matches: 4. Germline lookup yields CDR1 MDHEN and CDR2 SYDVKM. CDR3 sequence: CASSLMGQLYEQYF. The CDR3 DNA reads TGTGCCAGCAGTTTAATGGGACAGCTCTACGAGCAGTACTTC.

The V and J genes are TRBV5-6 and TRBJ1-6, with a tentative D call TRBD1 (6 bases). Germline assignment: CDR1 SGHDT and CDR2 YYEEEE. The germline V and J ends were trimmed by 0 bases and 10 bases, with 14 bases remaining between them. CDR3 length: 15 residues. In DNA form, the CDR3 reads TGTGCCAGCAGCTTGGGGTCAGGGGTTCAGTCACCCCTCCACTTT. Protein product: CASSLGSGVQSPLHF. The variable domain in full, with the rest retrieved from reference TRBV5-6 and TRBJ1-6, is DAGVTQSPTHLIKTRGQQVTLRCSPKSGHDTVSWYQQALGQGPQFIFQYYEEEERQRGNFPDRFSGHQFPNYSSELNVNALLLGDSALYLCASSLGSGVQSPLHFGNGTRLTVT.

The chain recombines TRBV25-1 with TRBJ1-5; 10 bases are a match to TRBD1. V dropped 3 bases and J dropped 4; count of bases not matched to a gene: 3. The CDR3 runs to 15 residues. Germline V lookup: CDR1 MGHDK, CDR2 SYGVNS. CDR3 protein: CASSDRTGGNQPQHF. CDR3 sequence (DNA): TGTGCCAGCAGTGATAGGACAGGGGGAAATCAGCCCCAGCATTTT.

In this sample, this clone turned up a few times. The chain combines TRBV4-2 with TRBJ2-3; tentative D call: TRBD2 (6 bases). The V end was cut by 0 bases, the J end by 1 base, with 11 bases between. Germline V lookup: CDR1 LGHNA, CDR2 YNFKEQ. The CDR3 is 16 residues long. CDR3 residues: CASSQDPGGGTDTQYF. The CDR3 DNA is TGTGCCAGCAGCCAAGACCCCGGGGGTGGCACAGATACGCAGTATTTT.

The chain employs TRBV4-1 and TRBJ1-4, with 9 bases fitting TRBD1. Germline CDR1 and CDR2: MGHRA and YSYEKL. V gave up 4 bases and J gave up 0 bases; unmatched junction bases: 0. The CDR3 loop spans 15 amino acids. The CDR3 reads CASSRTGATNEKLFF. The CDR3 DNA follows: TGCGCCAGCAGCCGGACAGGGGCAACTAATGAAAAACTGTTTTTT.

This clone was observed a few times. J is TRBJ2-7 and V is TRBV7-2; 7 bases align to TRBD2. Per the germline V gene, CDR1 is SGHTA and CDR2 is FQGNSA. The ends lost 5 bases at V and 2 bases at J; junction bases unmatched: 12. The CDR3 runs to 16 residues. The DNA of the CDR3 is TGTGCCAGCAGCCCGGTCGGCCGCGGGAGCCCCTACGAGCAGTACTTC. Its translation is CASSPVGRGSPYEQYF.

This clone was recorded a few times. V is TRBV29-1 and J is TRBJ2-7, with D hard to call. This CDR3 is 11 amino acids long. Germline values: CDR1 SQVTM, CDR2 ANQGSEA. V was shortened by 3 bases and J by 6 bases, with 9 bases between the two germline ends. The chain's CDR3 is CSVDQVGEQYF. As DNA, the CDR3 is TGCAGCGTTGATCAGGTCGGCGAGCAGTACTTC.

This clone has a handful of counts. The V call is TRBV28, the J call TRBJ1-1; D is uncertain. This CDR3 contains 18 residues. Trimming took 1 base from V and 4 from J, leaving 22 bases between them. Germline V gene sequence: CDR1 MDHEN, CDR2 SYDVKM. CDR3 region: CASSLSLGSRGRGTEAFF. For the CDR3, the DNA is TGTGCCAGCAGTTTATCCCTCGGAAGTCGCGGGCGGGGCACTGAAGCTTTCTTT.

This rearrangement joins TRBV19 to TRBJ1-3; 8 nucleotides align to TRBD1. The CDR3 runs to 15 residues. The germline CDR1 and CDR2 sequences are LNHDA and SQIVND (reference sequence). Unmatched junction bases numbered 3, after V lost 4 bases and J lost 1 base. CDR3 amino acids: CASSTTGGSGNTIYF. The CDR3 DNA is TGTGCCAGTAGTACCACAGGGGGATCTGGAAACACCATATATTTT.

This rearrangement joins TRBV10-3 to TRBJ2-7; 8 nucleotides agree with TRBD2. CDR3 length: 13 amino acids. Germline CDR1 reads ENHRY; CDR2 reads SYGVKD. The CDR3 sequence is CGTRAGGPYEQYF. The CDR3 DNA follows: TGTGGGACCCGTGCGGGAGGTCCGTACGAGCAGTACTTC.

J is TRBJ2-3 and V is TRBV2; possible D gene TRBD1, 8 bases. V lost 3 bases and J lost 2, with 33 bases in between. Germline lookup yields CDR1 SNHLY and CDR2 FYNNEI. The CDR3 is 22 residues long. In DNA, the CDR3 is TGTGCCAGCAGTGACGGGGCAGGGGGCGACTATAACCGCGGGGGCCTCACAGATACGCAGTATTTT. Translating it yields CASSDGAGGDYNRGGLTDTQYF.

This clone was observed once. The chain employs TRBV6-6 and TRBJ1-4; D unresolved. Germline V gene data show CDR1 as MNHNY and CDR2 as SVGAGI (reference sequence). V lost 0 bases and J 8 bases, leaving 7 bases between the germline ends. The CDR3 spans 13 residues. The CDR3 loop reads CASSYSTREKLFF. DNA for the CDR3: TGTGCCAGCAGTTACTCGACTCGGGAAAAACTGTTTTTT.

This clone was found a few times. The rearrangement joins TRBV28 to TRBJ2-1; 9 bases map to TRBD2. Germline trimming cut 6 bases from V and 8 bases from J; bases unmatched to any gene: 8. Germline CDR1 is MDHEN and CDR2 is SYDVKM. This CDR3 is 14 amino acids long. CDR3 coding DNA: TGTGCCAGCAGCCTTCTAGCGGGAAGGTATGAGCAGTTCTTC. Translation: CASSLLAGRYEQFF.

J is TRBJ2-4 and V is TRBV7-2; D possibly corresponds to TRBD2 (5 bases). Germline CDR1 is SGHTA and CDR2 is FQGNSA. Trimming shortened V by 5 bases and J by 0 bases, and 5 bases separated the two germline ends. This CDR3 spans 13 amino acids. CDR3 DNA: TGTGCCAGCAGCGGACTAGCCAAAAACATTCAGTACTTC. It translates to CASSGLAKNIQYF. The complete variable domain, with remaining parts taken from reference TRBV7-2 and TRBJ2-4, reads GAGVSQSPSNKVTEKGKDVELRCDPISGHTALYWYRQSLGQGLEFLIYFQGNSAPDKSGLPSDRFSAERTGGSVSTLTIQRTQQEDSAVYLCASSGLAKNIQYFGAGTRLSVL.

The table lists this clone with a few counts. The chain combines TRBV7-6 with TRBJ2-3; TRBD1 matches at 12 bases. V shed 5 bases and J 4 bases; nucleotides not matched to a gene: 7. The germline V gene has CDR1 SGHVS and CDR2 FNYEAQ. The CDR3 length is 16 residues. The chain's CDR3 is CASSVGTGGRADTQYF. The CDR3 nucleotides read TGTGCCAGCAGCGTTGGGACAGGGGGCAGAGCAGATACGCAGTATTTT.

The V and J genes are TRBV4-1 and TRBJ1-2, with 9 bases matching TRBD1. V shed 4 bases and J 3 bases; nucleotides not matched to a gene: 0. The CDR3 totals 13 residues. Germline values: CDR1 MGHRA, CDR2 YSYEKL. The chain's CDR3 is CASSRTGDYGYTF. As DNA, the CDR3 is TGCGCCAGCAGCCGGACAGGGGACTATGGCTACACCTTC.

This clone was picked up a small number of times. This CDR3 is also generated by other DNA sequences in the sample. This CDR3 is CASSSTGGYGYTF. CDR3 bases: TGTGCCAGCAGCTCCACCGGGGGCTATGGCTACACCTTC. This chain uses TRBV7-3 with TRBJ1-2, with D possibly TRBD1 on 5 matching bases. The CDR3 length is 13 residues. The V gene's germline CDR1 is SGHTA and CDR2 FQGTGA. V shed 4 bases and J shed 4 bases, with 10 bases lying between them.

The rearrangement joins TRBV27 to TRBJ2-3; D not certain. Per the germline V gene, CDR1 is MNHEY and CDR2 is SMNVEV (reference sequence). The CDR3 extends over 13 amino acids. Trimming pared 5 bases from V and 1 base from J, leaving 7 bases between. CDR3 nucleotide sequence: TGTGCCAGCAGTCCCTACCGCACAGATACGCAGTATTTT. Translated, it gives CASSPYRTDTQYF.

This chain links TRBV7-9 with TRBJ2-6, with 10 bases lining up with TRBD1. The CDR3 length is 19 residues. Germline CDR1 reads SEHNR; CDR2 reads FQNEAQ (reference sequence). V gave up 2 bases and J gave up 4 bases; unmatched junction bases: 11. The CDR3 sequence is CASSLHLGTGVYGANVLTF. CDR3 in DNA: TGTGCCAGCAGCTTACATCTAGGGACAGGGGTGTACGGGGCCAACGTCCTGACTTTC.

The table lists this clone with a few counts. The CDR3 region has the DNA TGTGCCAGCAGCCCCGGACAGGGTTTACCCCTCCACTTT. Residues: CASSPGQGLPLHF. This rearrangement joins TRBV7-2 to TRBJ1-6; 8 bases fit TRBD1. V shed 5 bases, J shed 12 bases, and the junction held 6 bases outside the gene matches. In germline, CDR1 is SGHTA, CDR2 FQGNSA. The CDR3 loop spans 13 amino acids. The full variable domain, with the rest looked up from reference TRBV7-2 and TRBJ1-6, is GAGVSQSPSNKVTEKGKDVELRCDPISGHTALYWYRQSLGQGLEFLIYFQGNSAPDKSGLPSDRFSAERTGGSVSTLTIQRTQQEDSAVYLCASSPGQGLPLHFGNGTRLTVT.

CDR3 amino acids: CASSPLWATIYF. CDR3 bases: TGTGCCAGCAGCCCCCTATGGGCAACCATATATTTT. The gene calls are TRBV7-9 and TRBJ1-3, with D unresolved. The CDR3 totals 12 residues. V gave up 5 bases and J gave up 10 bases, with 12 bases separating them. Germline V gene data show CDR1 as SEHNR and CDR2 as FQNEAQ (reference sequence).

The chain carries TRBV27 and TRBJ2-1; TRBD1 is a possible D gene (7 bases). With 6 bases removed from V and 7 bases from J, the gap between germline ends came to 25 bases. This CDR3 contains 17 residues. Germline V gene sequence: CDR1 MNHEY, CDR2 SMNVEV (reference sequence). DNA of the CDR3: TGTGCCAGCAGCAAGTTTAAGGGGGACAGTGGAGGGAATGAGCAGTTCTTC. Its translation: CASSKFKGDSGGNEQFF.

This chain connects TRBV7-2 to TRBJ2-1, with 14 bases lining up with TRBD2. Trimming cost V 5 bases and J 2 bases; bases outside gene matches: 5. Germline assignment: CDR1 SGHTA and CDR2 FQGNSA. The CDR3 runs to 17 residues. The CDR3, as DNA: TGTGCCAGCAGCCCCAGGACTAGCGGGGGGACCTACAATGAGCAGTTCTTC. Translated, it gives CASSPRTSGGTYNEQFF.

This clone was seen more than once but under ten times. V is TRBV27 and J is TRBJ2-2; 7 nucleotides align to TRBD2. Germline V gene data show CDR1 as MNHEY and CDR2 as SMNVEV (reference sequence). V lost 5 bases, J lost 1 base, and 7 bases stayed unmatched. This CDR3 has 16 amino acids. CDR3 loop: CASSQSSGVNTGELFF. CDR3 nucleotides: TGTGCCAGCAGTCAATCTAGCGGAGTGAACACCGGGGAGCTGTTTTTT.